The 9 T cell receptor beta chains given below trace back to one sample, sequenced in a study of T cells in women clearing cervical HPV infection. Generated by immunoSEQ multiplex PCR, the TCRdb table keeps only in-frame clones and is missing some. Recorded for this sample: tens of thousands of clones. The material sequenced was blood buffy coat. The receptors shown here come from a woman aged 18-69 years with a cervical HPV16 infection that either progressed to CIN3+ or cleared (not recorded which).

Regarding this clone: The CDR3 goes on 3 residues after the read ends, and that part is filled in from the germline J gene. The gene calls are TRBV18 and TRBJ2-7, with 7 bases aligning to TRBD1. CDR1 is KGHSH and CDR2 is LQKENI in the germline V gene. The J segment lost 2 bases and the V segment lost 3 bases, leaving 10 bases of the junction unmatched. This CDR3 comprises 16 residues. CDR3 bases read: TGTGCCAGCTCACCCCCCAACAGGGGACCTACCTACGAG. It yields the protein CASSPPNRGPTYE. The full CDR3 protein reads CASSPPNRGPTYEQYF.

Concerning this clone: Coverage ceases 3 residues before the CDR3 finishes, and the germline J gene fills in the end. This sequence joins TRBV2 and TRBJ2-5, with D perhaps assigned TRBD1 or TRBD2 (5 bases each). Trimming pared 0 bases from V and 4 bases from J, leaving 18 bases between. From germline, CDR1 is SNHLY and CDR2 FYNNEI. The CDR3 spans 17 residues. CDR3: CASSEAATGGRAETQYF. The sequenced CDR3 bases are TGTGCCAGCAGTGAAGCGGCAACAGGAGGTAGGGCAGAGACC.

Note on this clone: The missing CDR3 end, 3 residues past where the read stops, is filled in from the germline J gene. The chain employs TRBV5-1 and TRBJ2-2; D could derive from TRBD1 or TRBD2 (5 bases each). V was shortened by 7 bases and J by 6 bases, with 10 bases between the two germline ends. CDR1 is SGHRS, CDR2 YFSETQ, per germline. CDR3 length: 12 amino acids. The CDR3 loop reads CASREGAGELFF. The CDR3 DNA, read in part, is TGCGCCAGCCGGGAAGGGGCCGGGGAG.

As for this clone: The read stops 3 residues short of the end of the CDR3; the missing end is completed from the germline J gene. Other DNA sequences of this sample code for an identical CDR3. The V gene is TRBV7-7, the J gene TRBJ2-5; TRBD2 agrees at 10 bases. The germline V gene has CDR1 SSHAT and CDR2 FNYEAQ (reference sequence). Unmatched junction bases numbered 3, after V lost 1 base and J lost 4 bases. The CDR3 has 15 residues. This CDR3 reads CASSLGAGGAETQYF. The CDR3 DNA, read in part, is TGTGCCAGCAGCTTAGGAGCGGGAGGGGCAGAGACC.

In the case of this clone: From the germline J gene comes the end of the CDR3, since the read stops 3 residues before it. The J gene is TRBJ2-7, the V gene TRBV7-2; 9 bases map to TRBD2. The CDR3 runs to 15 residues. Trimming removed 5 bases from V and 0 bases from J; junction bases left unmatched: 5. Germline-derived CDR1 and CDR2 are SGHTA and FQGNSA. CDR3 residues: CASSPSGKSSYEQYF. The DNA read from the CDR3 is TGTGCCAGCAGCCCTAGCGGGAAAAGCTCCTACGAG. Combining the CDR3 with reference TRBV7-2 and TRBJ2-7 gives the whole variable domain GAGVSQSPSNKVTEKGKDVELRCDPISGHTALYWYRQSLGQGLEFLIYFQGNSAPDKSGLPSDRFSAERTGGSVSTLTIQRTQQEDSAVYLCASSPSGKSSYEQYFGPGTRLTVT.

In the case of this clone: The read terminates 3 residues ahead of where the CDR3 ends, so the germline J gene completes it. The chain carries TRBV29-1 and TRBJ1-2; D gene uncertain. V lost 6 bases, J lost 2 bases, and 10 bases lay in between. This CDR3 contains 12 residues. Germline CDR1 reads SQVTM; CDR2 reads ANQGSEA. The CDR3: CSVGSGNYGYTF. The CDR3 bases that were read are TGCAGCGTGGGTTCCGGGAACTATGGC.

Comments on this clone: The read stops 3 residues short of the end of the CDR3; the missing end is completed from the germline J gene. This rearrangement joins TRBV7-9 to TRBJ2-7, with TRBD2 matching over 10 bases. The V segment lost 6 bases and the J segment 1 base; nucleotides outside the gene matches: 3. CDR3 size: 14 residues. Per germline, CDR1 SEHNR and CDR2 FQNEAQ (reference sequence). CDR3 DNA, as far as it was read: TGTGCCAGCAGACAACTAGCGGGGTCCTACGAG. Amino acid sequence: CASRQLAGSYE. The complete CDR3 reads CASRQLAGSYEQYF. The full variable domain, in which reference TRBV7-9 and TRBJ2-7 provide the parts outside the CDR3, is DTGVSQNPRHKITKRGQNVTFRCDPISEHNRLYWYRQTLGQGPEFLTYFQNEAQLEKSRLLSDRFSAERPKGSFSTLEIQRTEQGDSAMYLCASRQLAGSYEQYFGPGTRLTVT.

Judged by frequency, this clone is medium-sized (0.01 to 0.1%). The CDR3 is cut off 3 residues early in the read; its end comes from the germline J gene. The V call is TRBV6-1, the J call TRBJ2-7, with D possibly being TRBD2 (5 bases). V was shortened by 2 bases and J by 6 bases, with 11 bases between the two germline ends. Germline V gene sequence: CDR1 MNHNS, CDR2 SASEGT. The CDR3 length is 13 residues. Incomplete CDR3 DNA: TGTGCCAGCAGTGAAAGCGGACGGATCGAG. Translation: CASSESGRIE. In full, the CDR3 is CASSESGRIEQYF.

Remarks on this clone: The missing CDR3 end, 3 residues past where the read stops, is filled in from the germline J gene. The gene calls are TRBV19 and TRBJ1-1, with D maybe TRBD1 (5 bases). The germline V gene encodes CDR1 LNHDA and CDR2 SQIVND (reference sequence). V dropped 5 bases and J dropped 2 bases, with 12 bases sitting between them. The length of the CDR3 is 14 residues. The CDR3 spells CASSDSFLNTEAFF. The CDR3 bases that were read are TGTGCCAGTAGTGACAGTTTCTTAAACACTGAA.